This is a list of T cell receptor beta chains from one sample in a study of T cells in narcolepsy. The assay was immunoSEQ multiplex PCR, and TCRdb's table has in-frame clones only and misses some. The table lists about 30,000 clones, approximately 85% of them singletons. Sequenced: CD45RA- memory CD4+ T cells from PBMCs. Source of these receptors: a human donor with narcolepsy. Both conserved end residues are trimmed from each CDR3. Fields, in order: V gene, CDR3 protein.

V: TRBV6-1
CDR3: ASMGHLIQY

V: TRBV11-2
CDR3: ASSRGYRQEQY

V: TRBV2
CDR3: ASSEGQSRAAQH

V: TRBV10-1
CDR3: ASSEAGTYEQY

V: TRBV2
CDR3: ASSEQGFGYASPLH

V: TRBV7-8
CDR3: ASSFGEMNTEAF

V: TRBV5-5
CDR3: ASSLDGNYGYT

V: TRBV5-8
CDR3: ASSLGQGYSYEQY

V: TRBV11-2
CDR3: ASSLGTGTGKFGYT

V: TRBV2
CDR3: ASSVGYTNNEQF

V: TRBV10-3
CDR3: AISGQPPRGANVLT

V: TRBV5-1
CDR3: ASSLVGNADTQY

V: TRBV7-9
CDR3: ASSLGRQMNTEAF

V: TRBV19
CDR3: ASSVKGDTEAF

V: TRBV10-3
CDR3: AISDQDRTNTGELF

V: TRBV28
CDR3: ASSPSLAGGPYEQY

V: TRBV2
CDR3: ASRDPSSGANVLT

V: TRBV28
CDR3: ASSQRQGRTSGANVLT

V: TRBV5-1
CDR3: ASSRYWQGNTEAF

V: TRBV19
CDR3: ASSLEQGARAEAF

V: TRBV7-2
CDR3: ASSLLGFTEAF

V: TRBV6-8
CDR3: ASSYSGGNCNQPQH

V: TRBV30
CDR3: AWSRIQGSGANVLT

V: TRBV23-1
CDR3: ASSQSAQVISYEQY

V: TRBV28
CDR3: ASSFGRGPGDTQY

V: TRBV25-1
CDR3: ASTRGSSYEQY

V: TRBV28
CDR3: ASSFGGMKGEQY

V: TRBV9
CDR3: ASSAWDYPSWGYT

V: TRBV5-6
CDR3: AYSLAGGLDEQF

V: TRBV5-1
CDR3: ASSRSDSYEQY

V: TRBV7-8
CDR3: ASSRLRGVYNEQF

V: TRBV6-1
CDR3: ASSPTLGDGYT

V: TRBV7-8
CDR3: ASSLALGISGELF

V: TRBV7-2
CDR3: ASSTLAGAGGEQY

V: TRBV27
CDR3: ASTRAGEGEQY

V: TRBV19
CDR3: ASSIGTGEGEQF

V: TRBV30
CDR3: AWSRTEIYEQY

V: TRBV5-4
CDR3: ASSLQGAYEQY

V: TRBV30
CDR3: AWRSSGANVLT

V: TRBV5-1
CDR3: ASSLRASGGISDEQF

V: TRBV12-5
CDR3: ASGAGQSNQPQH

V: TRBV5-8
CDR3: ASSLLWSSEPYEQY

V: TRBV6-6
CDR3: ASSPLAGEQF

V: TRBV6-1
CDR3: ASSWGATEAF

V: TRBV6-1
CDR3: ASRPEGTGDEKLF

V: TRBV7-9
CDR3: ASSLAIGAHPYH

V: TRBV19
CDR3: ASSSGTGGSYEQY

V: TRBV29-1
CDR3: SARTGRTEAF

V: TRBV6-5
CDR3: ASRRGSDSPLH

V: TRBV5-1
CDR3: ASSLARQMDPYT

V: TRBV7-8
CDR3: ASSQGARTGELF

V: TRBV2
CDR3: ASSEIGRVGGYGYT

V: TRBV7-9
CDR3: ASTGGPSYNEQF

V: TRBV18
CDR3: ASSTGQGEAF

V: TRBV9
CDR3: ASSVAAGGYEQY

V: TRBV9
CDR3: ASSVVPSSYNEQF

V: TRBV28
CDR3: ASSEAVQETQY

V: TRBV7-2
CDR3: ASSLGTVGGQPQH

V: TRBV2
CDR3: ASSERSEAF